This passage covers 18 T cell receptor beta chains from one sample sequenced in a study of blood T cell repertoires in COVID-19. Clones were read by immunoSEQ multiplex PCR, and TCRdb kept only the in-frame ones, dropping some. This sample has 140,000 or so clones, with 84% found just once. Sequencing was done on a sample of peripheral blood. The receptors come from a human donor in a cohort sampled during active COVID-19.

The gene calls are TRBV5-6 and TRBJ2-5; 7 bases map to TRBD1. After removal of 5 bases from V and 1 base from J, the junction contained 2 bases not matched to a gene. This CDR3 spans 13 amino acids. The germline V gene has CDR1 SGHDT and CDR2 YYEEEE. The CDR3: CASRGTVQETQYF. The CDR3 nucleotides are TGTGCCAGCAGAGGGACAGTCCAAGAGACCCAGTACTTC.

The V and J genes are TRBV19 and TRBJ2-1; D remains unclear. Germline-derived CDR1 and CDR2 are LNHDA and SQIVND (reference sequence). The CDR3 has 12 amino acids. Trimming removed 2 bases at V and 6 bases at J, with 5 bases between. DNA of the CDR3: TGTGCCAGTAGTATAAGGAGCAATGAGCAGTTCTTC. It specifies CASSIRSNEQFF.

The chain recombines TRBV7-2 with TRBJ2-7, with 7 nucleotides matching TRBD2. Germline CDR1 SGHTA, CDR2 FQGNSA. V shed 5 bases and J 2 bases; nucleotides not matched to a gene: 6. This CDR3 is 14 amino acids long. DNA of the CDR3: TGTGCCAGCAGCCCTAGCGGTAGCCCCTACGAGCAGTACGTC. Protein: CASSPSGSPYEQYV.

The chain carries TRBV14 and TRBJ2-6; 8 nucleotides agree with TRBD1. The CDR3 is 15 residues long. V trimming: 4 bases; J trimming: 2 bases; junction bases outside the gene matches: 1. Germline CDR1 reads SGHDN; CDR2 reads FVKESK. The CDR3 sequence: CASSPQGAGANVLTF. The CDR3 DNA reads TGTGCCAGCAGCCCACAGGGGGCTGGGGCCAACGTCCTGACTTTC.

This chain connects TRBV6-6 to TRBJ2-1, with 9 bases identical to TRBD2. V lost 5 bases, J lost 4 bases, and 9 bases stayed unmatched. The germline V gene encodes CDR1 MNHNY and CDR2 SVGAGI (reference sequence). The CDR3 totals 16 residues. CDR3 DNA: TGTGCCAGCAGTGCCACCGGGACTAGCAATTACAATGAGCAGTTCTTC. It specifies CASSATGTSNYNEQFF.

The chain is built from TRBV27 and TRBJ1-4; maybe TRBD1 (6 bases). V was shortened by 5 bases and J by 2 bases, with 12 bases between the two germline ends. This CDR3 contains 15 residues. Germline V gene lookup returns CDR1 MNHEY and CDR2 SMNVEV (reference sequence). This CDR3 reads CASSARGETNEKLFF. The DNA for the CDR3 is TGTGCCAGCAGTGCCAGGGGAGAGACTAATGAAAAACTGTTTTTT.

In this sample, this clone turned up once. V and J are TRBV2 and TRBJ1-5, with D unclear. Per germline, CDR1 SNHLY and CDR2 FYNNEI. The germline V and J ends were trimmed by 4 bases and 5 bases, with 6 bases remaining between them. The CDR3 is 12 residues long. This CDR3 reads CASSGGDQPQHF. CDR3 nucleotides: TGTGCCAGCAGTGGGGGAGATCAGCCCCAGCATTTT.

Here the CDR3 DNA reads TGTGCCAGCAGGCGAACGGAGGGAGGGACCGGGGAGCTGTTTTTT. It encodes CASRRTEGGTGELFF. The V and J genes are TRBV6-5 and TRBJ2-2; TRBD2 agrees at 7 bases. With 6 bases clipped from V and 5 bases from J, the junction kept 9 bases outside the gene matches. Looked up from germline, CDR1 is MNHEY and CDR2 is SVGAGI. The CDR3 covers 15 residues.

The rearrangement links TRBV29-1 to TRBJ2-7, with D hard to call. The germline CDR1 and CDR2 sequences are SQVTM and ANQGSEA. This CDR3 region has 12 residues. V was clipped by 4 bases and J by 0 bases, with 7 bases between them. The CDR3 protein is CSVVQPSYEQYF. CDR3 coding DNA: TGCAGCGTTGTACAACCCTCCTACGAGCAGTACTTC.

The rearrangement links TRBV4-2 to TRBJ2-3; 14 nucleotides match TRBD2. V trimming: 0 bases; J trimming: 5 bases; junction bases outside the gene matches: 4. The germline CDR1 and CDR2 sequences are LGHNA and YNFKEQ. The CDR3 runs 17 residues. CDR3 nucleotide sequence: TGTGCCAGCAGCCAAGATCCGGGGACTAGCGGGAGAGATACGCAGTATTTT. As protein: CASSQDPGTSGRDTQYF.

There are a few counts of this clone. V and J are TRBV4-2 and TRBJ1-3; D gene uncertain. The CDR3 covers 16 residues. The ends were cut back, 0 bases at V and 0 bases at J, with 9 bases in the middle. The germline V gene has CDR1 LGHNA and CDR2 YNFKEQ. The DNA of the CDR3 is TGTGCCAGCAGCCAAGATGGCACCCGCTCTGGAAACACCATATATTTT. It codes for CASSQDGTRSGNTIYF.

This clone has more than one count but fewer than ten. This sequence joins TRBV7-2 and TRBJ2-2; the match to TRBD2 covers 8 bases. Unmatched junction bases numbered 12, after V lost 2 bases and J lost 7 bases. Germline loops: CDR1 SGHTA, CDR2 FQGNSA. CDR3 length: 17 residues. CDR3: CASSLRPVGGADGELFF. The CDR3 DNA is TGTGCCAGCAGCTTACGTCCCGTCGGGGGGGCTGACGGGGAGCTGTTTTTT.

The rearrangement uses TRBV29-1 and TRBJ2-5; no definite D call. The V end was cut by 6 bases, the J end by 4 bases, with 6 bases between. The germline V gene encodes CDR1 SQVTM and CDR2 ANQGSEA. The CDR3 length is 10 residues. The CDR3 DNA is TGCAGCGTCCACTTAGAGACCCAGTACTTC. Encoded protein: CSVHLETQYF.

J is TRBJ1-5 and V is TRBV28; D uncertain. The germline V gene encodes CDR1 MDHEN and CDR2 SYDVKM. This CDR3 is built from 13 residues. Trimming pared 7 bases from V and 2 bases from J, leaving 9 bases between. The CDR3 here is CASTSGRNQPQHF. DNA of the CDR3: TGTGCCAGCACTTCAGGCCGCAATCAGCCCCAGCATTTT.

This clone has just a few counts. The chain is built from TRBV4-2 and TRBJ2-1; TRBD2 agrees at 8 bases. After removal of 2 bases from V and 5 bases from J, the junction contained 5 bases not matched to a gene. Germline CDR1 LGHNA, CDR2 YNFKEQ. This CDR3 comprises 15 residues. CDR3 nucleotide sequence: TGTGCCAGCAGCCAATTTGCGGGGGGAGACAATGAGCAGTTCTTC. It yields the protein CASSQFAGGDNEQFF.

This clone was recorded once. V gene TRBV12-2 combines with J gene TRBJ2-7; the table's TRBD2 call for D was not verified on the DNA. TRBV12-2 is noted as a pseudogene. The CDR3 totals 20 residues. CDR3 protein: CASRLYFLTLAGGTVYEQYV. CDR3 bases: TGTGCAAGTCGCCTATACTTCCTTACTCTAGCGGGAGGTACCGTCTACGAGCAGTACGTC.

The rearrangement joins TRBV5-1 to TRBJ2-7, with 9 nucleotides matching TRBD1. Germline CDR1 SGHRS, CDR2 YFSETQ. Germline trimming cut 4 bases from V and 3 bases from J; bases unmatched to any gene: 2. The CDR3 contains 13 residues. The chain's CDR3 is CASSPTGGYEQYF. The CDR3 coding sequence is TGCGCCAGCAGCCCGACAGGGGGCTACGAGCAGTACTTC. The whole variable domain, remainder taken from reference TRBV5-1 and TRBJ2-7, is KAGVTQTPRYLIKTRGQQVTLSCSPISGHRSVSWYQQTPGQGLQFLFEYFSETQRNKGNFPGRFSGRQFSNSRSEMNVSTLELGDSALYLCASSPTGGYEQYFGPGTRLTVT.

The genes are TRBV10-3 and TRBJ2-1; 8 positions agree with TRBD1. CDR3 length equals 14 residues. V lost 6 bases, J lost 7 bases, and 8 bases stayed unmatched. The V gene's germline CDR1 is ENHRY and CDR2 SYGVKD. CDR3: CAIRKQGGGNEQFF. In DNA, the CDR3 is TGTGCCATCAGGAAACAGGGGGGTGGTAATGAGCAGTTCTTC.